This note documents a single T cell receptor beta chain sequence. Antigen: not known. This record belongs to a study of memory CD4+ T cells and cytomegalovirus serostatus. Produced via immunoSEQ multiplex PCR; TCRdb's table is partial and in-frame only. The table records some 26,000 clones, roughly three quarters of them present only once. Findings and limits, study-wide: The CMV-associated TCR signature appears largely within the CD4+ memory repertoire.

The sort gate was single viable CD3+CD4+CD8-CD45RO+ cells for memory CD4+ T cells. Serostatus was set by detecting CMV pp150, pp28, p38, p52 IgG. Deletions cut 1 base from V and 5 bases from J, with 10 bases between. The length of the CDR3 is 14 residues. From germline, CDR1 is SGHNT and CDR2 YYREEE (reference sequence). The sequenced material came from memory CD4+ T cells from blood. The sequence came from an adult in good health and CMV-seronegative. The rearrangement joins TRBV5-4 to TRBJ2-4, with D perhaps TRBD1 or TRBD2 (5 bases each). The CDR3 nucleotides are TGTGCCAGCAGCTTGCAAGAGGGGCAAAACATTCAGTACTTC. Translation: CASSLQEGQNIQYF.